The subject of this entry is one T cell receptor beta chain. This CDR3 spans 13 amino acids. The ends were cut back, 1 base at V and 4 bases at J, with 7 bases in the middle. Germline-derived CDR1 and CDR2 are SGHAT and FQNNGV. This record comes from a study of blood T cell repertoires in COVID-19. Study-level background: Acute and convalescent COVID-19 specimens originated in the United States, Italy and Spain. T cells, B-cell-depleted T cells, or PBMCs supplied cDNA or gDNA.

Per the authors' pipeline: Reference gene primers were amplified, and this amplification served to estimate nucleated cell counts. Data came from immunoSEQ multiplex PCR; TCRdb stores just in-frame clones and leaves some out. For V, J and clone size, that table is used; D and trimming come from the DNA. The repertoire has over 150,000 clones, 87% of them found once; the top ten carry around 3.9%. The receptor was derived from a woman aged 55-75 years who had recovered from COVID-19. The chain is built from TRBV11-2 and TRBJ1-2; unclear D gene. What was sequenced was peripheral blood. CDR3 DNA: TGTGCCAGCAGCTTAGGTAACAGCTATGGCTACACCTTC. This gives the protein CASSLGNSYGYTF.